The entry below gives a single TCR beta chain sequence along with its context. Antigen unknown. This sample was taken from a study of T cells after posttransplantation cyclophosphamide. Study-wide results and limits: Blood and skin or GI T cell repertoires showed limited TRB overlap. Recipient CMV seropositivity and CMV reactivation strongly tracked TRB clonality.

TCRdb keeps only in-frame clones here, not all; method: immunoSEQ multiplex PCR. The data show under 50,000 clones, with none appearing a single time. In germline, CDR1 is MDHEN, CDR2 SYDVKM. The length of the CDR3 is 16 residues. V lost 7 bases to trimming and J lost 0 bases, with 16 bases between them. The clonotype was recovered from a woman aged 45-65 years in good health and a related stem cell transplant donor. Sequencing input: PBMCs. V gene TRBV28 combines with J gene TRBJ2-4, with D perhaps matching TRBD1 (6 bases). The CDR3 reads CASKNAGDLAKNIQYF. CDR3 coding DNA: TGTGCCAGCAAGAACGCAGGGGACCTAGCCAAAAACATTCAGTACTTC.